This passage covers 19 T cell receptor beta chains from one sample sequenced in a study of T-cell reconstitution after alpha-beta-depleted transplantation in children. Unique molecular identifiers were incorporated during preparation of the TCRbeta library. TCRdb re-called the PCR reads through MiXCR, storing one row per CDR3 protein. The repertoire holds 450,000 to 600,000 distinct CDR3 sequences, with approximately 10% as singletons. The sequencing used PBMCs, collected before TCRalphabeta/CD19-depleted stem cell transplant. These receptors were taken from a child between 2 and 9 years old with inherited bone marrow failure, due to receive a stem cell transplant.

This clonotype was recorded many times. This chain connects TRBV5-1 to TRBJ2-1; maybe TRBD1 (5 bases). The V end lost 0 bases, the J end lost 2 bases, and 9 bases lay between the germline ends. The germline V gene encodes CDR1 SGHRS and CDR2 YFSETQ. CDR3 length equals 15 residues. CDR3: CASSLEGSAYNEQFF. As DNA, the CDR3 is TGCGCCAGCAGCTTGGAGGGGTCGGCCTACAATGAGCAGTTCTTC.

The chain couples TRBV30 to TRBJ2-7; TRBD1 agrees at 9 bases. Germline V gene lookup returns CDR1 GTSNPN and CDR2 SVGIG (reference sequence). There are 14 residues in the CDR3. The V segment lost 1 base and the J segment 11 bases; nucleotides outside the gene matches: 12. CDR3 region: CAWSGDRVGLREYF. CDR3 in DNA: TGTGCCTGGAGTGGGGACAGGGTCGGTCTACGAGAGTACTTC.

This clonotype was observed at least ten times. The chain joins TRBV9 to TRBJ1-5; D remains ambiguous. The CDR3 covers 14 residues. Trimming left V 0 bases short and J 6 bases short, with 10 bases between. Germline CDR1 is SGDLS and CDR2 is YYNGEE. CDR3 in amino acids: CASSVDWGSQPQHF. The CDR3 DNA follows: TGTGCCAGCAGCGTAGATTGGGGATCTCAGCCCCAGCATTTT.

CDR3 in amino acids: CASSPGLAYQETQYF. DNA for the CDR3: TGCGCCAGCAGCCCCGGACTAGCGTACCAAGAGACCCAGTACTTC. The rearrangement links TRBV5-1 to TRBJ2-5; 9 nucleotides line up with TRBD2. There are 15 residues in the CDR3. The germline CDR1 and CDR2 sequences are SGHRS and YFSETQ. V lost 4 bases to trimming and J lost 0 bases; unmatched junction nucleotides: 4.

This chain links TRBV6-5 with TRBJ1-1, with TRBD1 as a possible D gene (5 bases). The CDR3 is made up of 14 amino acids. V gave up 2 bases and J gave up 2 bases, with 9 bases separating them. Per the germline V gene, CDR1 is MNHEY and CDR2 is SVGAGI. The CDR3 DNA follows: TGTGCCAGCAGTTACGGGGACGCTAACACTGAAGCTTTCTTT. Translated, it gives CASSYGDANTEAFF.

This clonotype was seen more than once but under ten times. The chain recombines TRBV3-1 with TRBJ2-7, with TRBD1 matching over 7 bases. CDR3 length: 13 amino acids. Germline CDR1 LGHDT, CDR2 YNNKEL (reference sequence). V trimming: 6 bases; J trimming: 3 bases; junction bases outside the gene matches: 5. The CDR3 spells CASRHQGDYEQYF. In nucleotides, the CDR3 is TGTGCCAGCAGACATCAGGGGGACTACGAGCAGTACTTC.

This clonotype appeared many times. The chain joins TRBV10-3 to TRBJ2-1, with 14 bases lining up with TRBD2. Germline V CDR1 and CDR2: ENHRY, SYGVKD. This CDR3 is 13 amino acids long. V lost 9 bases and J lost 6; bases outside the gene matches: 1. CDR3 sequence: CAIGTSGSNEQFF. The DNA of the CDR3 is TGTGCCATAGGGACTAGCGGGAGCAATGAGCAGTTCTTC.

This clonotype was picked up many times. This chain links TRBV20-1 with TRBJ1-5, with D possibly being TRBD1 (5 bases). This CDR3 has 15 amino acids. V was trimmed by 6 bases and J by 0 bases, leaving 15 bases between them. Looked up from germline, CDR1 is DFQATT and CDR2 is SNEGSKA (reference sequence). CDR3 sequence (DNA): TGCAGTGCCACATCAGGGACGGCTAGCAATCAGCCCCAGCATTTT. It translates to CSATSGTASNQPQHF.

The chain is built from TRBV18 and TRBJ2-4, with unresolved D. Trimming took 0 bases from V and 0 from J, leaving 9 bases between them. Per the germline V gene, CDR1 is KGHSH and CDR2 is LQKENI. CDR3 size: 16 residues. The chain's CDR3 is CASSPPVQLAKNIQYF. In DNA, the CDR3 is TGTGCCAGCTCACCACCGGTACAACTAGCCAAAAACATTCAGTACTTC.

Ten or more counts support this clonotype. The chain recombines TRBV4-2 with TRBJ2-1; either TRBD1 or TRBD2 may fit D (5 bases each). Trimming removed 0 bases at V and 9 bases at J, with 15 bases between. This CDR3 comprises 15 residues. The V gene's germline CDR1 is LGHNA and CDR2 YNFKEQ. CDR3 in DNA: TGTGCCAGCAGCCAAGATTGGGGGAGCTTCTTTGAGCAGTTCTTC. This translates into CASSQDWGSFFEQFF.

This clonotype was seen ten or more times. The genes are TRBV6-2 or TRBV6-3 and TRBJ1-5; no clear D. The CDR3 length is 14 residues. V gave up 0 bases and J gave up 0 bases, with 3 bases separating them. Germline V gives CDR1 MNHEY, CDR2 SVGEGT. The CDR3: CASSYSTSNQPQHF. DNA of the CDR3: TGTGCCAGCAGTTACTCGACTAGCAATCAGCCCCAGCATTTT.

This clonotype was seen repeatedly, ten times or more. This chain links TRBV28 with TRBJ2-3; TRBD2 matches at 10 bases. V was clipped by 3 bases and J by 4 bases; unmatched bases: 13. CDR1 is MDHEN, CDR2 SYDVKM, per germline. The CDR3 runs to 18 residues. The CDR3 reads CASSFPPLAGDPPDTQYF. The CDR3 region has the DNA TGTGCCAGCAGTTTCCCCCCGCTAGCGGGAGATCCCCCAGATACGCAGTATTTT. Together with reference TRBV28 and TRBJ2-3, the CDR3 gives the full variable domain: DVKVTQSSRYLVKRTGEKVFLECVQDMDHENMFWYRQDPGLGLRLIYFSYDVKMKEKGDIPEGYSVSREKKERFSLILESASTNQTSMYLCASSFPPLAGDPPDTQYFGPGTRLTVL.

This clonotype was recorded many times. The gene calls are TRBV28 and TRBJ1-1, with D possibly being TRBD1 (6 bases). Germline CDR1 reads MDHEN; CDR2 reads SYDVKM. The CDR3 is 13 amino acids. V was trimmed by 4 bases and J by 3 bases, leaving 9 bases between them. The chain's CDR3 is CASSSSGDTEAFF. The DNA of the CDR3 is TGTGCCAGCAGTTCCTCAGGGGACACTGAAGCTTTCTTT. Full variable domain (outside the CDR3, taken from reference TRBV28 and TRBJ1-1): DVKVTQSSRYLVKRTGEKVFLECVQDMDHENMFWYRQDPGLGLRLIYFSYDVKMKEKGDIPEGYSVSREKKERFSLILESASTNQTSMYLCASSSSGDTEAFFGQGTRLTVV.

In regard to this clonotype: A much larger clone lies a single base off, so this may be a read error. This rearrangement joins TRBV20-1 to TRBJ2-1; a weak D match, TRBD1 (8 bases). This CDR3 has 13 amino acids. The germline CDR1 and CDR2 sequences are DFQATT and SNEGSKA (reference sequence). The CDR3 DNA reads TGCAGTGCCAGGGGGCGGGGGTTCGATGAGCAGTCCTTC. Encoded protein: CSARGRGFDEQSF.

This clonotype was seen at least ten times. The V call is TRBV21-1, the J call TRBJ1-1; the table names TRBD1, a call not compared with the DNA. TRBV21-1 constitutes a pseudogene. This CDR3 has 14 amino acids. In nucleotides, the CDR3 is TGTGCCAGCAGCAAATGGGGACAGTACACTGAAGCTTTCTTT. Protein: CASSKWGQYTEAFF.

This clonotype has more than one count but fewer than ten. The chain has TRBV12-3 or TRBV12-4 and TRBJ1-2, with D perhaps TRBD1 (5 bases). V was cut by 1 base and J by 8 bases, with 8 bases left in between. There are 12 residues in the CDR3. DNA for the CDR3: TGTGCCAGCAGTTTAGGGGGGGAGGGCTACACCTTC. This translates into CASSLGGEGYTF.

The rearrangement links TRBV20-1 to TRBJ2-2, with D unclear. The CDR3 extends over 14 amino acids. Germline CDR1 DFQATT, CDR2 SNEGSKA (reference sequence). V gave up 5 bases and J gave up 6 bases, with 16 bases separating them. CDR3: CSAPLYGSPGELFF. Written as DNA, the CDR3 is TGCAGTGCTCCCCTGTATGGGTCCCCCGGGGAGCTGTTTTTT.

This clonotype has at least ten counts. J is TRBJ2-5 and V is TRBV5-1; the match to TRBD2 covers 13 bases. This CDR3 comprises 16 residues. The V and J ends lost 0 bases and 5 bases, in that order; junction bases with no gene match: 4. Germline CDR1 reads SGHRS; CDR2 reads YFSETQ. The CDR3 DNA is TGCGCCAGCAGCTTGGAACTAGCGGGAGGGCCGGAGACCCAGTACTTC. Encoded protein: CASSLELAGGPETQYF.

This clonotype was counted many times. V is TRBV29-1 and J is TRBJ1-2; 9 bases align to TRBD1. Germline CDR1 is SQVTM and CDR2 is ANQGSEA. The CDR3 consists of 13 residues. Trimming at V came to 2 bases and at J to 3 bases, leaving 1 base not matched to a gene. CDR3 nucleotides: TGCAGCGTTGAAACAGGGGGCCACTATGGCTACACCTTC. Translated, it gives CSVETGGHYGYTF.